Listed below are T cell receptor beta chains from one sample, sequenced in a study of blood T cell repertoires in COVID-19. Data came from immunoSEQ multiplex PCR; TCRdb stores just in-frame clones and leaves some out. This sample has about 150,000 clones, with more than 75% found just once. Sequenced input: peripheral blood. Receptors were obtained from a man aged 55 to 70 with acute or convalescent COVID-19. Both conserved end residues are part of each CDR3. A D gene is named only where the DNA matches it firmly. Clone size is given for some rows only: seen once, a few or many times, or a class if the clone is expanded.

clone_size: once
j_call: TRBJ2-1
v_call: TRBV7-3
d_call: .
cdr3_nt: TGTGCCAGCAGCTTAGGGTCAGGATCCTACAATGAGCAGTTCTTC
cdr3_aa: CASSLGSGSYNEQFF

clone_size: once
j_call: TRBJ2-7
v_call: TRBV21-1
d_call: .
cdr3_nt: TGTGCCAGCAGCAAAAGGACAGGCGAATACTACGAGCAGTACTTC
cdr3_aa: CASSKRTGEYYEQYF

clone_size: .
j_call: TRBJ2-3
v_call: TRBV10-2
d_call: TRBD2
cdr3_nt: TGCGCCAGCAGTGAAGAAATAACTAGCGGGAGACGAGATACGCAGTATTTT
cdr3_aa: CASSEEITSGRRDTQYF

clone_size: .
j_call: TRBJ2-1
v_call: TRBV6-4
d_call: TRBD2
cdr3_nt: TGTGCCAGCAGTGAAGTGGGGCTAGCGGGCTTCAATGAGCAGTTCTTC
cdr3_aa: CASSEVGLAGFNEQFF

clone_size: .
j_call: TRBJ2-5
v_call: TRBV10-3
d_call: TRBD1
cdr3_nt: TGTGCCATCAGTGGACAGGGCGGCCAAGAGACCCAGTACTTC
cdr3_aa: CAISGQGGQETQYF

clone_size: few
j_call: TRBJ2-7
v_call: TRBV4-1
d_call: TRBD1
cdr3_nt: TGCGCCAGCAGCCAAGGGGGGACAGGGGGTTACTACGAGCAGTACTTC
cdr3_aa: CASSQGGTGGYYEQYF

clone_size: .
j_call: TRBJ1-1
v_call: TRBV19
d_call: .
cdr3_nt: TGTGCCAGTATTGAGGGGGACCGTGAAGCTTTCTTT
cdr3_aa: CASIEGDREAFF

clone_size: once
j_call: TRBJ2-5
v_call: TRBV7-9
d_call: TRBD1
cdr3_nt: TGTGCCAGCAGCAATGGACAGGGGATACGCAGGACCCAGTACTTC
cdr3_aa: CASSNGQGIRRTQYF

clone_size: .
j_call: TRBJ1-5
v_call: TRBV27
d_call: TRBD1
cdr3_nt: TGTGCCAGCAGGATGGACAGGGGGCTTAGTCAGCCCCAGCATTTT
cdr3_aa: CASRMDRGLSQPQHF

clone_size: .
j_call: TRBJ1-2
v_call: TRBV11-2
d_call: .
cdr3_nt: TGTGCCAGCAGCTTAGATCGGGGGGCTGGCTACACCTTC
cdr3_aa: CASSLDRGAGYTF

clone_size: .
j_call: TRBJ2-3
v_call: TRBV3-1/TRBV3-2
d_call: .
cdr3_nt: TGTGCCAGCAGCCTCAATCACAGGGGCACAGATACGCAGTATTTT
cdr3_aa: CASSLNHRGTDTQYF

clone_size: many
j_call: TRBJ2-5
v_call: TRBV3-1/TRBV3-2
d_call: TRBD2
cdr3_nt: TGTGCCAGCAGCCTAACTAGCGAAGAGACCCAGTACTTC
cdr3_aa: CASSLTSEETQYF

clone_size: .
j_call: TRBJ2-1
v_call: TRBV11-1
d_call: .
cdr3_nt: TGTGCCAGCAGCCGCGAGTCCTACAATGAGCAGTTCTTC
cdr3_aa: CASSRESYNEQFF

clone_size: .
j_call: TRBJ2-2
v_call: TRBV4-1
d_call: .
cdr3_nt: TGCGCCAGCAGCCAACAAGCGAGAACACCCACCGGGGAGCTGTTTTTT
cdr3_aa: CASSQQARTPTGELFF

clone_size: .
j_call: TRBJ2-2
v_call: TRBV6-5
d_call: TRBD1
cdr3_nt: TGTGCCACCCGGACAGGGGAGGTGACCGGGGAGCTGTTTTTT
cdr3_aa: CATRTGEVTGELFF